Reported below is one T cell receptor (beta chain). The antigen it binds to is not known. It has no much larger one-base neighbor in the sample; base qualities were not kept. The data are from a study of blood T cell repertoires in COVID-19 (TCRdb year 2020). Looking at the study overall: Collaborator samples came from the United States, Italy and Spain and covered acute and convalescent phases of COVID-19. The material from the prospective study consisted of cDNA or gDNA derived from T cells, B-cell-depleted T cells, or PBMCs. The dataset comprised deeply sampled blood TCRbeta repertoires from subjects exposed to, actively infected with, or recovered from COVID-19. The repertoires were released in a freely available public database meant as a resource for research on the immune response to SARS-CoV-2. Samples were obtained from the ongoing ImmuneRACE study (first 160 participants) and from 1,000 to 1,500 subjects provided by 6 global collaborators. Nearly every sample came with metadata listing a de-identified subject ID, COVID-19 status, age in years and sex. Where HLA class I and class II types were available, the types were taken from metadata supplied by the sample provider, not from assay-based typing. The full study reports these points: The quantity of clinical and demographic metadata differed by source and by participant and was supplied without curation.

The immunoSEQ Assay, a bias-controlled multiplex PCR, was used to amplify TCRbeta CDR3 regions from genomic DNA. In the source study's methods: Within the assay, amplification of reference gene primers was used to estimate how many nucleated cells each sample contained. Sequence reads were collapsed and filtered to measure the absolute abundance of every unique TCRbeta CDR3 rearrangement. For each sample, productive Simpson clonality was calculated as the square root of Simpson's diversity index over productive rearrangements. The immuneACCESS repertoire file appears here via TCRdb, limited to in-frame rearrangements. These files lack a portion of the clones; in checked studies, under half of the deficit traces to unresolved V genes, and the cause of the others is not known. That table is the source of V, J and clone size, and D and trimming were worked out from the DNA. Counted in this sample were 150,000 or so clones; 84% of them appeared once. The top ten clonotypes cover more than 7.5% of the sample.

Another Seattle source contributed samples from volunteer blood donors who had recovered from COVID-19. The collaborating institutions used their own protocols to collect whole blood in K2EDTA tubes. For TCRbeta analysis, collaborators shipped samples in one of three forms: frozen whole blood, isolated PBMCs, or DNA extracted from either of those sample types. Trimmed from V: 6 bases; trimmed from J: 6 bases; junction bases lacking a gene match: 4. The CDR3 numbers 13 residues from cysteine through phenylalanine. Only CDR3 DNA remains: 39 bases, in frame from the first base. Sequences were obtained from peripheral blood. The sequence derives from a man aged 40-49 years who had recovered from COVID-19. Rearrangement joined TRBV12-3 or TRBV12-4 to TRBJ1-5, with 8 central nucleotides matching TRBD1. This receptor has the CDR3 CASSLTGVQPQHF. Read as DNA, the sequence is TGTGCCAGCAGCCTGACAGGGGTTCAGCCCCAGCATTTT.